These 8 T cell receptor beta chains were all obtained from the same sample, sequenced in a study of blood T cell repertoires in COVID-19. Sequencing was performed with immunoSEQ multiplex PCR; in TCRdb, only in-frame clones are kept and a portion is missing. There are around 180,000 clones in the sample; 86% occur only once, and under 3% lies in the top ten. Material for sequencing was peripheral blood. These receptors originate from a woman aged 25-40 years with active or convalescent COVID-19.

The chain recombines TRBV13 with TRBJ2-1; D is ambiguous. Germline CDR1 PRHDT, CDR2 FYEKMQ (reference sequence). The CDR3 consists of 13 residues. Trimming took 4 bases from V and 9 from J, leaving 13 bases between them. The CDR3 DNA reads TGTGCCAGCAGCTCCCTAGGTCATGTTGAGCAGTTCTTC. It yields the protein CASSSLGHVEQFF.

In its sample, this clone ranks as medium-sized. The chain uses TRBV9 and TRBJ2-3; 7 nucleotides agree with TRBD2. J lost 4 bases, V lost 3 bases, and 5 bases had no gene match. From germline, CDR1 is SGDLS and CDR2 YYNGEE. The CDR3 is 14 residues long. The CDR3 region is CASSAGLEADTQYF. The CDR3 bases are TGTGCCAGCAGCGCCGGACTAGAGGCAGATACGCAGTATTTT.

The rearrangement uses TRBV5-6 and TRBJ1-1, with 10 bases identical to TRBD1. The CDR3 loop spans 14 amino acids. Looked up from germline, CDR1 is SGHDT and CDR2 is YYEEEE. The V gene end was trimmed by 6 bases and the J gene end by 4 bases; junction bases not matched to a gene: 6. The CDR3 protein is CASTKTGGGTEAFF. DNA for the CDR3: TGTGCCAGCACCAAGACAGGGGGCGGCACTGAAGCTTTCTTT. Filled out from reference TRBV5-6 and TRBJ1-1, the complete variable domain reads DAGVTQSPTHLIKTRGQQVTLRCSPKSGHDTVSWYQQALGQGPQFIFQYYEEEERQRGNFPDRFSGHQFPNYSSELNVNALLLGDSALYLCASTKTGGGTEAFFGQGTRLTVV.

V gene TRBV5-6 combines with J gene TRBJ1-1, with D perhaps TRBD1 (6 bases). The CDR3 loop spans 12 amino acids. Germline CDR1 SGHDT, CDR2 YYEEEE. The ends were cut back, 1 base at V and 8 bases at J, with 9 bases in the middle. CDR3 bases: TGTGCCAGCAGCTTGTTGGGGGCCGAAGCTTTCTTT. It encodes CASSLLGAEAFF. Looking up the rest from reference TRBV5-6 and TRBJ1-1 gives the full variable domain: DAGVTQSPTHLIKTRGQQVTLRCSPKSGHDTVSWYQQALGQGPQFIFQYYEEEERQRGNFPDRFSGHQFPNYSSELNVNALLLGDSALYLCASSLLGAEAFFGQGTRLTVV.

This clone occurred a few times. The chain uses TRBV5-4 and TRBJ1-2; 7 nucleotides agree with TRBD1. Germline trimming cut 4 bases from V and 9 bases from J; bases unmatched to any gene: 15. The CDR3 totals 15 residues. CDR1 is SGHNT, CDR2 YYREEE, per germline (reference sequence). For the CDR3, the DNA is TGTGCCAGCAGCCCCCGGACAGGTTCATCTATAAGCTACACCTTC. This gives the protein CASSPRTGSSISYTF.

The CDR3 sequence is CASSAAGGAYTEAFF. CDR3 bases: TGTGCCAGCAGTGCGGCAGGGGGCGCGTACACTGAAGCTTTCTTT. The chain has TRBV25-1 and TRBJ1-1, with 8 bases matching TRBD1. Germline CDR1 reads MGHDK; CDR2 reads SYGVNS. V lost 4 bases, J lost 3 bases, and 7 bases stayed unmatched. The CDR3 is 15 amino acids.

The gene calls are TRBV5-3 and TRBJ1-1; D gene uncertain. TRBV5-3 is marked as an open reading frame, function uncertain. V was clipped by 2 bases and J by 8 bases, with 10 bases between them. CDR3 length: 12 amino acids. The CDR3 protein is CARSFLAEEAFF. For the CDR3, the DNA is TGTGCCAGAAGCTTTTTAGCAGAAGAAGCTTTCTTT.

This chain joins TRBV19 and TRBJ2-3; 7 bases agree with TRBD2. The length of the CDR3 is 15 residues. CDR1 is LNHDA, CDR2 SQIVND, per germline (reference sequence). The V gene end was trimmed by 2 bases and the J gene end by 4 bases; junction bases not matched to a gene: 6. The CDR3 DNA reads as TGTGCCAGTAGTATAAGCGGGGCCTCCCCAGATACGCAGTATTTT. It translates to CASSISGASPDTQYF. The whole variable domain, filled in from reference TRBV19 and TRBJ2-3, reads DGGITQSPKYLFRKEGQNVTLSCEQNLNHDAMYWYRQDPGQGLRLIYYSQIVNDFQKGDIAEGYSVSREKKESFPLTVTSAQKNPTAFYLCASSISGASPDTQYFGPGTRLTVL.